The 31 T cell receptor beta chains below all came from one sample that was sequenced in a study of T cell changes during pregnancy in multiple sclerosis. Here immunoSEQ multiplex PCR was the method, and the copy in TCRdb shows in-frame clones only, minus some. Of about 100,000 clones in the sample, almost 95% were seen once. The source material was peripheral blood, sampled before pregnancy. The receptors derive from a female donor with multiple sclerosis, enrolled in a pregnancy study.

This chain connects TRBV7-8 to TRBJ1-5, with 8 bases matching TRBD1. Germline V gene lookup returns CDR1 SGHVS and CDR2 FQNEAQ. The CDR3 loop spans 16 amino acids. The junction had 6 bases not matched to a gene; V was cut back by 5 bases and J by 0 bases. CDR3 residues: CASSRDRGLSNQPQHF. In DNA form, the CDR3 reads TGTGCCAGCAGCCGCGACAGGGGACTTAGCAATCAGCCCCAGCATTTT.

The CDR3 here is CASSQEGTWRDEQFF. As DNA, the CDR3 is TGCGCCAGCAGCCAAGAAGGGACTTGGCGCGACGAGCAGTTCTTC. The rearrangement links TRBV4-1 to TRBJ2-1, with D possibly TRBD2 on 6 matching bases. V gave up 0 bases and J gave up 10 bases, with 16 bases separating them. This CDR3 has 15 amino acids. The germline gives CDR1 MGHRA, CDR2 YSYEKL.

The CDR3 spells CSVGGQGQNTEAFF. Here the CDR3 DNA reads TGCAGCGTCGGGGGACAGGGGCAGAACACTGAAGCTTTCTTT. This rearrangement joins TRBV29-1 to TRBJ1-1, with 10 bases matching TRBD1. Germline V gene sequence: CDR1 SQVTM, CDR2 ANQGSEA. There are 14 residues in the CDR3. V lost 6 bases to trimming and J lost 1 base; unmatched junction nucleotides: 5.

The count of this clone is one. The CDR3 sequence is CASCGGTVAQPQHF. The CDR3 region has the DNA TGTGCCAGCTGCGGGGGGACCGTGGCTCAGCCCCAGCATTTT. The V gene is TRBV28, the J gene TRBJ1-5; TRBD1 is a possible D gene (5 bases). CDR3 size: 14 residues. Germline V CDR1 and CDR2: MDHEN, SYDVKM. Trimming shortened V by 8 bases and J by 6 bases, and 17 bases separated the two germline ends. Full variable domain (rest looked up from reference TRBV28 and TRBJ1-5): DVKVTQSSRYLVKRTGEKVFLECVQDMDHENMFWYRQDPGLGLRLIYFSYDVKMKEKGDIPEGYSVSREKKERFSLILESASTNQTSMYLCASCGGTVAQPQHFGDGTRLSIL.

As regards this clone: In the same sample, other DNA sequences code for this CDR3. The J gene is TRBJ2-1, the V gene TRBV27; no firm D call. CDR1 and CDR2 from the germline V gene are MNHEY and SMNVEV (reference sequence). The CDR3 runs to 11 residues. The germline V and J ends were trimmed by 6 bases and 10 bases, with 10 bases remaining between them. Here the CDR3 reads CASSRGNEQFF. DNA for the CDR3: TGTGCCAGCAGCCGAGGAAACGAGCAGTTCTTC.

The rearrangement uses TRBV5-5 and TRBJ2-5; D is ambiguous. The V gene lost 4 bases and the J gene lost 5 bases, with 12 bases spanning the gap. This CDR3 has 13 amino acids. CDR1 and CDR2 (germline): SGHKS, YYEKEE (reference sequence). DNA for the CDR3: TGTGCCAGCAGCCCCCGTGGGCACGAGACCCAGTACTTC. It codes for CASSPRGHETQYF.

A single count supports this clone. The chain recombines TRBV2 with TRBJ2-5; 9 bases map to TRBD2. The CDR3 runs 14 residues. CDR1 and CDR2 (germline): SNHLY, FYNNEI. J gave up 3 bases and V 3 bases, and 2 bases lay outside the gene matches. DNA for the CDR3: TGTGCCAGCAGTGAGTCTAGCGGGGAAGAGACCCAGTACTTC. Translation gives CASSESSGEETQYF.

This clone showed up just once. This sequence joins TRBV10-1 and TRBJ1-4; 10 bases fit TRBD1. CDR1 is WNHNN, CDR2 SYGVQD, per germline (reference sequence). The CDR3 spans 16 residues. The ends lost 6 bases at V and 2 bases at J; junction bases unmatched: 6. The CDR3 reads CASRRDRGWTNEKLFF. The CDR3 DNA is TGCGCCAGCAGGAGGGACAGGGGTTGGACTAATGAAAAACTGTTTTTT.

V gene TRBV19 combines with J gene TRBJ1-3; the D is unclear. CDR3 length: 13 residues. Germline-derived CDR1 and CDR2 are LNHDA and SQIVND (reference sequence). Between the trimmed V and J ends, which lost 7 bases and 8 bases, there was a span of 15 bases. CDR3 amino acids: CASTHPQFHTIYF. CDR3 nucleotide sequence: TGTGCCAGTACTCACCCTCAGTTCCACACCATATATTTT.

This chain links TRBV28 with TRBJ1-2, with 9 bases matching TRBD1. Germline loops: CDR1 MDHEN, CDR2 SYDVKM. After removal of 6 bases from V and 2 bases from J, the junction contained 19 bases not matched to a gene. This CDR3 comprises 19 residues. DNA for the CDR3: TGTGCCAGCAGGGGAATCTTTGGGACAGGGCTTGCCCTAAACTATGGCTACACCTTC. Amino acid sequence: CASRGIFGTGLALNYGYTF.

This chain joins TRBV16 and TRBJ2-2; 12 bases line up with TRBD2. Germline V gene lookup returns CDR1 KGHSY and CDR2 FQNENV. Losses at the gene ends were 0 bases for V and 5 bases for J; bases not matched to a gene: 10. The CDR3 extends over 19 amino acids. Here the CDR3 DNA reads TGTGCCAGCAGCCAATCGAGGGGACTAGCGGGCGCCCTAACCGGGGAGCTGTTTTTT. Translated: CASSQSRGLAGALTGELFF.

The chain has TRBV6-6 and TRBJ1-1; weak D call: TRBD1 (5 bases). With 7 bases removed from V and 8 bases from J, the gap between germline ends came to 11 bases. Looked up from germline, CDR1 is MNHNY and CDR2 is SVGAGI (reference sequence). The length of the CDR3 is 11 residues. CDR3 amino acids: CASITRTEAFF. The CDR3 DNA sequence: TGTGCCAGCATAACACGGACAGAAGCTTTCTTT.

The chain carries TRBV28 and TRBJ1-1, with 7 bases fitting TRBD1. V shed 7 bases, J shed 5 bases, and the junction held 13 bases outside the gene matches. Per the germline V gene, CDR1 is MDHEN and CDR2 is SYDVKM. The CDR3 loop spans 15 amino acids. CDR3 DNA: TGTGCCAGCATCCCCGAGACAGGGAAAAAAACTGAAGCTTTCTTT. As protein: CASIPETGKKTEAFF. The full variable domain, rest sourced from reference TRBV28 and TRBJ1-1, is DVKVTQSSRYLVKRTGEKVFLECVQDMDHENMFWYRQDPGLGLRLIYFSYDVKMKEKGDIPEGYSVSREKKERFSLILESASTNQTSMYLCASIPETGKKTEAFFGQGTRLTVV.

This clone was seen a single time. The chain links TRBV6-1 to TRBJ1-3; D is ambiguous. This CDR3 region has 14 residues. V dropped 7 bases and J dropped 0 bases, with 10 bases sitting between them. Germline V gene data show CDR1 as MNHNS and CDR2 as SASEGT. The chain's CDR3 is CASMKLASGNTIYF. CDR3 DNA sequence: TGTGCCAGCATGAAACTTGCCTCTGGAAACACCATATATTTT.

This chain connects TRBV6-1 to TRBJ2-3; D is ambiguous. This CDR3 contains 15 residues. Trimming took 2 bases from V and 4 from J, leaving 13 bases between them. From germline, CDR1 is MNHNS and CDR2 SASEGT. The DNA for the CDR3 is TGTGCCAGCAGTGAAAACTTACTAATTCCAGATACGCAGTATTTT. Translating gives CASSENLLIPDTQYF.

The table lists this clone with a few counts. The chain employs TRBV7-2 and TRBJ1-1, with D unclear. From germline, CDR1 is SGHTA and CDR2 FQGNSA. Trimming stripped 4 bases from V and 1 base from J, with 10 bases between. The length of the CDR3 is 14 residues. CDR3 sequence reads: CASSSRLWNTEAFF. In nucleotides, the CDR3 is TGTGCCAGCAGCTCTCGTCTTTGGAACACTGAAGCTTTCTTT.

The chain is built from TRBV4-3 and TRBJ2-2; no firm D call. Between the trimmed V and J ends, which lost 0 bases and 7 bases, there was a span of 6 bases. The CDR3 covers 13 residues. The germline V gene has CDR1 LGHNA and CDR2 YSLEER. CDR3 DNA: TGCGCCAGCAGCCAAGATCTTAACGGGGAGCTGTTTTTT. Its translation: CASSQDLNGELFF.

This chain joins TRBV18 and TRBJ1-3, with D possibly TRBD1 on 5 matching bases. The CDR3 consists of 17 residues. From germline, CDR1 is KGHSH and CDR2 LQKENI. V dropped 1 base and J dropped 0 bases, with 13 bases sitting between them. The CDR3 region has the DNA TGTGCCAGCTCACCACTCCCGGACAACCCCTCTGGAAACACCATATATTTT. Protein product: CASSPLPDNPSGNTIYF.

The V and J genes are TRBV6-5 and TRBJ2-7; D not resolved. The CDR3 has 15 amino acids. Germline V gene data show CDR1 as MNHEY and CDR2 as SVGAGI. V was trimmed by 4 bases and J by 0 bases, leaving 13 bases between them. DNA of the CDR3: TGTGCCAGCAGTTCCCTCTCGGTTGGCTCCTACGAGCAGTACTTC. Translated: CASSSLSVGSYEQYF.

V gene TRBV11-2 combines with J gene TRBJ2-3, with 8 nucleotides matching TRBD1. Germline CDR1 SGHAT, CDR2 FQNNGV. Unmatched junction bases numbered 5, after V lost 5 bases and J lost 4 bases. This CDR3 contains 14 residues. DNA for the CDR3: TGTGCCAGCAGCGTGCCGGGACAGGCAGATACGCAGTATTTT. Residues: CASSVPGQADTQYF.

The V and J genes are TRBV4-3 and TRBJ1-4; 7 bases match TRBD1. The length of the CDR3 is 15 residues. Germline values: CDR1 LGHNA, CDR2 YSLEER. J lost 5 bases, V lost 0 bases, and 3 bases had no gene match. The CDR3 nucleotides are TGCGCCAGCAGCCAAGATCCAGGGGGGAATGAAAAACTGTTTTTT. Its protein product is CASSQDPGGNEKLFF.

This clone was seen once. V and J are TRBV27 and TRBJ2-7; D perhaps matches TRBD1 (6 bases). The length of the CDR3 is 15 residues. V lost 5 bases and J lost 6, with 20 bases in between. Per germline, CDR1 MNHEY and CDR2 SMNVEV (reference sequence). CDR3 residues: CASSTPNRGFREQYF. As DNA, the CDR3 is TGTGCCAGCAGTACACCGAATAGGGGGTTCCGCGAGCAGTACTTC.

As to this clone: The sample carries other DNA sequences with the same CDR3. This CDR3 reads CASSIRGSYQETQYF. The CDR3, as DNA: TGTGCCAGTAGTATTAGGGGCAGCTATCAAGAGACCCAGTACTTC. This rearrangement joins TRBV19 to TRBJ2-5; TRBD1 might be the D (5 bases). The germline V gene encodes CDR1 LNHDA and CDR2 SQIVND (reference sequence). The germline V and J ends were trimmed by 3 bases and 2 bases, with 13 bases remaining between them. The CDR3 has 15 amino acids.

The chain is built from TRBV18 and TRBJ1-5; D is unresolved. Trimming removed 3 bases from V and 7 bases from J, with 10 bases in between. Per the germline V gene, CDR1 is KGHSH and CDR2 is LQKENI. The CDR3 consists of 13 residues. CDR3 sequence: CASSPAQEQPQHF. CDR3 sequence (DNA): TGTGCCAGCTCACCGGCTCAGGAACAGCCCCAGCATTTT.

This rearrangement joins TRBV7-7 to TRBJ2-5; D is perhaps TRBD2 (5 bases). The CDR3 runs 13 residues. The V gene lost 5 bases and the J gene lost 5 bases, with 12 bases spanning the gap. Germline values: CDR1 SSHAT, CDR2 FNYEAQ (reference sequence). The CDR3 region is CASSPSEAETQYF. The CDR3 nucleotides are TGTGCCAGCAGCCCATCGGAGGCCGAGACCCAGTACTTC.

The chain uses TRBV13 and TRBJ2-7; 8 bases are a match to TRBD2. V shed 1 base, J shed 3 bases, and the junction held 11 bases outside the gene matches. CDR1 is PRHDT and CDR2 is FYEKMQ in the germline V gene (reference sequence). CDR3 length: 17 residues. As DNA, the CDR3 is TGTGCCAGCAGCTTAGTGCGGGGGGAGGCGGGATTCTACGAGCAGTACTTC. Amino acids: CASSLVRGEAGFYEQYF. The full variable domain, its missing parts supplied by reference TRBV13 and TRBJ2-7, is AAGVIQSPRHLIKEKRETATLKCYPIPRHDTVYWYQQGPGQDPQFLISFYEKMQSDKGSIPDRFSAQQFSDYHSELNMSSLELGDSALYFCASSLVRGEAGFYEQYFGPGTRLTVT.

The rearrangement joins TRBV9 to TRBJ2-1; possibly TRBD2 for D (6 bases). There are 13 residues in the CDR3. V lost 5 bases to trimming and J lost 7 bases, with 13 bases between them. The germline CDR1 and CDR2 sequences are SGDLS and YYNGEE. The CDR3 is CASRGGGENEQFF. CDR3 bases: TGTGCCAGCAGAGGCGGAGGGGAGAATGAGCAGTTCTTC.

This chain links TRBV4-1 with TRBJ2-7; D call uncertain. The germline V gene encodes CDR1 MGHRA and CDR2 YSYEKL. This CDR3 has 15 residues. The V end lost 1 base, the J end lost 3 bases, and 13 bases lay between the germline ends. The CDR3 bases are TGCGCCAGCAGCCAAGGGTCCCGCGGATACTACGAGCAGTACTTC. This gives the protein CASSQGSRGYYEQYF.

This clone came up once. The rearrangement uses TRBV5-1 and TRBJ1-4; D is perhaps TRBD1 (5 bases). The CDR3 loop spans 14 amino acids. Germline CDR1 SGHRS, CDR2 YFSETQ. V lost 4 bases and J lost 4, with 11 bases in between. This CDR3 reads CASSPGLLNEKLFF. CDR3 nucleotide sequence: TGCGCCAGCAGCCCGGGACTGCTTAATGAAAAACTGTTTTTT.

The chain employs TRBV30 and TRBJ1-1; D unresolved. Germline assignment: CDR1 GTSNPN and CDR2 SVGIG (reference sequence). The V end was cut by 0 bases, the J end by 11 bases, with 10 bases between. The length of the CDR3 is 11 residues. CDR3 DNA: TGTGCCTGGAGTGTCGGGTCCTGGGCTTTCTTT. Translation: CAWSVGSWAFF.

The chain couples TRBV5-1 to TRBJ2-1, with 7 bases identical to TRBD1. Germline V CDR1 and CDR2: SGHRS, YFSETQ. The V and J ends lost 5 bases and 6 bases, in that order; junction bases with no gene match: 8. The CDR3 contains 14 residues. CDR3 coding DNA: TGCGCCAGCAGAAAAACAGGGGCGGGCAATGAGCAGTTCTTC. This translates into CASRKTGAGNEQFF.